This T cell receptor (beta chain) derives from a study of cytomegalovirus exposure and HLA in healthy donors. Study-wide context: Among the approximately 400 genotyped donors, 81% were placed in the Caucasian-associated ancestry cluster.

PCR was performed using 60 Vbeta and 13 Jbeta primers. Only in-frame clones appear in the TCRdb table, and some are missing; sequencing was by immunoSEQ multiplex PCR. The sample lists around 110,000 clones, approximately 67% occurring once. Germline lookup yields CDR1 SGHTA and CDR2 FQGNSA. This CDR3 has 14 residues. Trimming removed 5 bases from V and 8 bases from J; junction bases left unmatched: 7. The study, taken as a whole, reports: Certain sequence variants were highly shared and formed a cluster, and this cluster was likely a sequencing artifact. Sequences of the TCR beta chain were said to predict the HLA-A and HLA-B alleles of most subjects accurately. Researchers catalogued about 160 TCR beta chains as cytomegalovirus-associated.

About this clone: Antigen: not known.

The rearrangement links TRBV7-2 to TRBJ1-4; TRBD1 matches at 8 bases. The sequence derives from a man between 18 and 29 years old in good health and CMV-seronegative. The specimen sequenced was PBMCs. The CDR3 DNA sequence: TGTGCCAGCAGCCCACCAGGGGGCGGAGAAAAACTGTTTTTT. As protein: CASSPPGGGEKLFF.